This T cell receptor (beta chain) was found in a study of regulatory T cells in long-lasting Graves disease. Study details: More than 5 years of antithyroid drugs with positive TSH receptor antibodies defined persistent Graves' disease.

Per germline, CDR1 DFQATT and CDR2 SNEGSKA (reference sequence). The length of the CDR3 is 15 residues. This clonotype was detected only once. An end of the junction does not agree with germline; a read error may underlie this. Sequencing libraries for TCR beta were prepared with iRepertoire HTBI primers and Arm-PCR of CDR3 regions. TCRdb called the multiplex PCR reads again in MiXCR, with one record for every CDR3 protein. The sample shows about 470,000 distinct CDR3 sequences, around 20% of them seen only once. The time point denotes: persistent/refractory GD, antithyroid drugs over 5 years with positive TRAb. RNA extracted from PBMCs served as the sequencing template. American Thyroid Association guidelines defined Graves' disease diagnosis. Recruitment took place at an endocrinology department in Xi'an, China.

The sequence was obtained from a female donor with Graves disease. This chain uses TRBV20-1 with TRBJ1-5; D is perhaps TRBD1 (6 bases). This material consisted of peripheral blood mononuclear cells (PBMCs), taken when the disease was refractory, from a patient treated with antithyroid drugs. CDR3 nucleotide sequence: TGCAGTGCTCGAGACACAGGGACCGGCAATCAGCCCCAGCATTTT. Its protein product is CSARDTGTGNQPQHF.